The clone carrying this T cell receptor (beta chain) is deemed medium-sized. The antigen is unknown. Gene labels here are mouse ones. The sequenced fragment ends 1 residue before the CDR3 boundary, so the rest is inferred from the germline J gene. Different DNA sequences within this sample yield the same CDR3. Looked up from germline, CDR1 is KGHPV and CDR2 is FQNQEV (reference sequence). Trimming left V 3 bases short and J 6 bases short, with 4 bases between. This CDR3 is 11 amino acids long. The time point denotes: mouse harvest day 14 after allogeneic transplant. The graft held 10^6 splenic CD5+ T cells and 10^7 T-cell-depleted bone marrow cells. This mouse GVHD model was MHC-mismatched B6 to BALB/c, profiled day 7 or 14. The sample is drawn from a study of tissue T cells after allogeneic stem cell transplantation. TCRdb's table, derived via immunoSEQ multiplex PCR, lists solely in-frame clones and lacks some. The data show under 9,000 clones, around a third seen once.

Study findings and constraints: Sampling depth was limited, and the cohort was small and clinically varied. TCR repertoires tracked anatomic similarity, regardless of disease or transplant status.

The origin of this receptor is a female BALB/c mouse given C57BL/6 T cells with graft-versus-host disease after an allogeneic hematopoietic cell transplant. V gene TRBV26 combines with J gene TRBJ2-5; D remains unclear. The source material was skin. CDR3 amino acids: CASSLRDTQYF. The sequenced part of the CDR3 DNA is TGTGCCAGCAGTCTCCGGGACACCCAGTAC.